These 6 T cell receptor beta chains were sequenced from one sample in a study of blood T cell repertoires in COVID-19. The repertoire was sequenced with immunoSEQ multiplex PCR; TCRdb's copy has only in-frame clones and lacks some. The sample yields 220,000 or so clones, about 82% seen once. The sequenced sample consisted of PBMCs or T cells enriched from blood (not recorded which). These receptors all stem from a woman in her fifties or sixties who had recovered from COVID-19.

Remarks on this clone: This is likely a read error, given that the CDR3 carries no conserved phenylalanine or tryptophan at its end. The DNA is left out, because the CDR3 cannot be placed on it with certainty; the CDR3 is given as TCRdb lists it. This chain uses TRBV10-1 with TRBJ1-3; no DNA check was done on the table's D call, TRBD1. The germline V gene has CDR1 WNHNN and CDR2 SYGVQD (reference sequence). The CDR3 contains 9 residues when both ends are counted. The CDR3 loop is CASPGQGVP.

The rearrangement uses TRBV3-1 (or the pseudogene TRBV3-2) and TRBJ1-2; tentative D call: TRBD1 (6 bases). Trimming stripped 4 bases from V and 0 bases from J, with 15 bases between. CDR1 is LGHDT and CDR2 is YNNKEL in the germline V gene (reference sequence). There are 16 residues in the CDR3. The CDR3 protein is CASSLQGGGANYGYTF. The DNA for the CDR3 is TGTGCCAGCAGCCTACAGGGCGGGGGGGCTAACTATGGCTACACCTTC.

The chain combines TRBV2 with TRBJ2-2, with TRBD1 as a possible D gene (5 bases). This CDR3 contains 15 residues. Germline lookup yields CDR1 SNHLY and CDR2 FYNNEI. The V end was cut by 1 base, the J end by 1 base, with 7 bases between. In DNA form, the CDR3 reads TGTGCCAGCAGTGAAGTCCAGGGGAACACCGGGGAGCTGTTTTTT. Translating gives CASSEVQGNTGELFF.

This clone has just a few counts. The rearrangement joins TRBV10-1 to TRBJ2-6; D is ambiguous. The CDR3 has 14 amino acids. V was clipped by 7 bases and J by 0 bases, with 7 bases between them. The germline gives CDR1 WNHNN, CDR2 SYGVQD (reference sequence). The CDR3 spells CASKADSGANVLTF. In nucleotides, the CDR3 is TGCGCCAGCAAGGCGGACTCTGGGGCCAACGTCCTGACTTTC.

This chain links TRBV19 with TRBJ2-3; TRBD2 matches at 9 bases. V was pared by 5 bases and J by 2 bases, with 8 bases of the junction left unmatched. CDR3 length: 16 amino acids. From germline, CDR1 is LNHDA and CDR2 SQIVND (reference sequence). CDR3 in DNA: TGTGCCAGTAGTTCTACTAGCGGGTGGTACACAGATACGCAGTATTTT. Translation gives CASSSTSGWYTDTQYF.

This chain joins TRBV5-6 and TRBJ2-3; D is unresolved. Trimming pared 5 bases from V and 4 bases from J, leaving 23 bases between. The germline gives CDR1 SGHDT, CDR2 YYEEEE. This CDR3 is 17 amino acids long. The CDR3 protein is CASRTVAWLGGADTQYF. DNA of the CDR3: TGTGCCAGCAGAACCGTTGCTTGGCTTGGTGGAGCAGATACGCAGTATTTT.